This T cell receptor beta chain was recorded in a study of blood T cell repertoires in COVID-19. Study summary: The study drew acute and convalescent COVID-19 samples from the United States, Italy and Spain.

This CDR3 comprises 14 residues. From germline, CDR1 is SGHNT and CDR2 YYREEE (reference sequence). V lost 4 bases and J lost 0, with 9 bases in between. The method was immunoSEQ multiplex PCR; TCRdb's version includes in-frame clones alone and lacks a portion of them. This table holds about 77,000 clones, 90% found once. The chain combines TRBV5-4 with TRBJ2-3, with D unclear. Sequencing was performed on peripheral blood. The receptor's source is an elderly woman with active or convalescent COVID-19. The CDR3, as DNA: TGTGCCAGCAGCCCAGTCCTTAGCACAGATACGCAGTATTTT. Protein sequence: CASSPVLSTDTQYF.